These 31 T cell receptor beta chains originate from one sample sequenced in a study of CD8 T cells in ankylosing spondylitis. Each CDR3 protein gets one entry after TCRdb re-called the 5' RACE reads with MiXCR. The profile shows about 250,000 distinct CDR3 sequences, 32% of them singletons. The sample consisted of blood, either unsorted or a sorted T cell fraction (not recorded which). The receptors here all came from a male donor with ankylosing spondylitis or in good health (not recorded which).

This chain's CDR3 is CASSPGGQGSYGYTF. CDR3 DNA: TGTGCCAGCAGTCCAGGGGGACAGGGATCCTATGGCTACACCTTC. This chain links TRBV6-1 with TRBJ1-2; 9 bases line up with TRBD1. V dropped 5 bases and J dropped 4; count of bases not matched to a gene: 8. The germline gives CDR1 MNHNS, CDR2 SASEGT. This CDR3 has 15 amino acids.

In this sample, this clonotype turned up a few times. The genes are TRBV20-1 and TRBJ1-1, with D perhaps TRBD1 (5 bases). Germline assignment: CDR1 DFQATT and CDR2 SNEGSKA (reference sequence). With 6 bases removed from V and 3 bases from J, the gap between germline ends came to 23 bases. This CDR3 is 16 amino acids long. CDR3 sequence: CSAPPTGTASDTEAFF. The CDR3 DNA follows: TGCAGTGCCCCCCCAACGGGGACTGCATCAGACACTGAAGCTTTCTTT.

This clonotype was observed a handful of times. CDR3 region: CASSPEGGPNTEAFF. CDR3 sequence (DNA): TGTGCCAGCAGCCCGGAAGGGGGCCCGAACACTGAAGCTTTCTTT. The chain recombines TRBV12-3 or TRBV12-4 with TRBJ1-1; 7 nucleotides line up with TRBD1. Germline trimming cut 6 bases from V and 1 base from J; bases unmatched to any gene: 8. The CDR3 sequence is 15 residues long.

The CDR3 DNA reads TGTGCCAGCACCCTTACGGGGGGGGGCACAGATACGCAGTATTTT. Translated: CASTLTGGGTDTQYF. The V call is TRBV7-2, the J call TRBJ2-3; 8 bases line up with TRBD2. Germline CDR1 SGHTA, CDR2 FQGNSA. J gave up 1 base and V 7 bases, and 7 bases lay outside the gene matches. This CDR3 has 15 residues.

The chain uses TRBV10-3 and TRBJ2-3; D is tentatively TRBD1 or TRBD2 (5 bases each). With 0 bases removed from V and 3 bases from J, the gap between germline ends came to 19 bases. Germline values: CDR1 ENHRY, CDR2 SYGVKD. The CDR3 loop spans 18 amino acids. The CDR3 region is CAISESEKWGRYTDTQYF. CDR3 nucleotide sequence: TGTGCCATCAGTGAGTCAGAAAAGTGGGGACGTTATACAGATACGCAGTATTTT.

This clonotype was picked up a small number of times. This rearrangement joins TRBV10-2 to TRBJ2-7, with D possibly TRBD1 on 6 matching bases. The CDR3 sequence is 11 residues long. V was shortened by 9 bases and J by 4 bases, with 10 bases between the two germline ends. CDR1 WSHSY and CDR2 SAAADI come from the germline V gene. The CDR3 DNA reads as TGCGCCAGTTCAGGGGAGTACGAGCAGTACTTC. Translating gives CASSGEYEQYF.

V usage is TRBV20-1 and J usage is TRBJ2-3; TRBD2 agrees at 7 bases. V lost 6 bases and J lost 1; bases outside the gene matches: 13. CDR1 is DFQATT and CDR2 is SNEGSKA in the germline V gene (reference sequence). CDR3 length: 16 amino acids. The CDR3 DNA is TGCAGTGCCAACCTCGGGGGGTGGAGGGGCACAGATACGCAGTATTTT. It is translated as CSANLGGWRGTDTQYF.

This clonotype has just a few counts. The chain links TRBV20-1 to TRBJ1-6; no firm D call. The V and J ends lost 3 bases and 12 bases respectively, with 12 bases between them. There are 12 residues in the CDR3. CDR1 and CDR2 from the germline V gene are DFQATT and SNEGSKA (reference sequence). CDR3 nucleotide sequence: TGCAGTGCTAGTGACGGCTCCCTACCCCTCCACTTT. Translation: CSASDGSLPLHF.

A remark on this clonotype: Relative to the germline gene, one junction end is altered; a read error may explain this. The gene calls are TRBV20-1 and TRBJ2-7, with 10 bases aligning to TRBD2. The CDR3 length is 14 residues. Per germline, CDR1 DFQATT and CDR2 SNEGSKA (reference sequence). CDR3 region: CSATLAGVSYAQYF. In DNA form, the CDR3 reads TGCAGTGCTACTCTAGCGGGGGTTAGCTACGCGCAGTACTTC.

J is TRBJ2-7 and V is TRBV20-1, with TRBD1 as a possible D gene (5 bases). Trimming removed 3 bases from V and 5 bases from J, with 17 bases in between. Germline V lookup: CDR1 DFQATT, CDR2 SNEGSKA (reference sequence). The CDR3 runs to 14 residues. CDR3 sequence reads: CSASPGDWGNEQYF. The CDR3 DNA sequence: TGCAGTGCTAGCCCCGGAGACTGGGGCAACGAGCAGTACTTC.

This clonotype was seen a handful of times. This chain links TRBV7-8 with TRBJ2-5; D unclear. Deletions cut 0 bases from V and 2 bases from J, with 7 bases between. The CDR3 spans 14 residues. Per the germline V gene, CDR1 is SGHVS and CDR2 is FQNEAQ. CDR3 sequence (DNA): TGTGCCAGCAGCTTAGCGCAGTGGCAAGAGACCCAGTACTTC. It encodes CASSLAQWQETQYF.

J is TRBJ1-4 and V is TRBV20-1; D is possibly TRBD1 (5 bases). This CDR3 has 14 amino acids. V was clipped by 1 base and J by 4 bases, with 10 bases between them. In germline, CDR1 is DFQATT, CDR2 SNEGSKA (reference sequence). CDR3 in DNA: TGCAGTGCTAGAGCTCAGGGAGATAATGAAAAACTGTTTTTT. This translates into CSARAQGDNEKLFF.

This clonotype was detected many times. The chain links TRBV29-1 to TRBJ2-3; D not certain. V lost 5 bases to trimming and J lost 8 bases, with 14 bases between them. The CDR3 contains 12 residues. Germline V lookup: CDR1 SQVTM, CDR2 ANQGSEA. In nucleotides, the CDR3 is TGCAGCGTTTTGGCCGAGACGTTTACGCAGTATTTT. Translated, it gives CSVLAETFTQYF.

The rearrangement links TRBV12-3 or TRBV12-4 to TRBJ1-5, with 8 bases that match TRBD1. This CDR3 comprises 15 residues. V trimming: 6 bases; J trimming: 7 bases; junction bases outside the gene matches: 11. For the CDR3, the DNA is TGTGCCAGCAGCCACACTGACAGGGGAGGCCAGCCCCAGCATTTT. Translated, it gives CASSHTDRGGQPQHF.

This sequence joins TRBV10-3 and TRBJ2-1, with TRBD1 matching 10 bases. The CDR3 is 14 residues long. Germline V gene lookup returns CDR1 ENHRY and CDR2 SYGVKD. V dropped 8 bases and J dropped 8; count of bases not matched to a gene: 9. CDR3 nucleotide sequence: TGTGCCATCCAACGACAGGGGGCTAGAGATGAGCAGTTCTTC. As protein: CAIQRQGARDEQFF.

This clonotype appeared a few times. The chain uses TRBV10-2 and TRBJ2-5; D is possibly TRBD1 or TRBD2 (5 bases each). V gave up 1 base and J gave up 3 bases, with 9 bases separating them. CDR1 is WSHSY and CDR2 is SAAADI in the germline V gene. The CDR3 is 14 residues long. In nucleotides, the CDR3 is TGCGCCAGCAGTGAGTTGGGGGTTAAAGAGACCCAGTACTTC. The encoded protein is CASSELGVKETQYF.

The J gene is TRBJ2-1, the V gene TRBV7-9; 9 bases are a match to TRBD2. With V trimmed by 4 bases and J by 4 bases, 11 bases remained unmatched. CDR1 SEHNR and CDR2 FQNEAQ come from the germline V gene (reference sequence). CDR3 length equals 17 residues. The CDR3 here is CASSSAQAGGAYNEQFF. For the CDR3, the DNA is TGTGCCAGCAGCTCCGCCCAGGCGGGGGGGGCATACAATGAGCAGTTCTTC. Full variable domain (rest looked up from reference TRBV7-9 and TRBJ2-1): DTGVSQNPRHKITKRGQNVTFRCDPISEHNRLYWYRQTLGQGPEFLTYFQNEAQLEKSRLLSDRFSAERPKGSFSTLEIQRTEQGDSAMYLCASSSAQAGGAYNEQFFGPGTRLTVL.

V gene TRBV15 combines with J gene TRBJ1-6, with D perhaps TRBD1 (5 bases). Germline-derived CDR1 and CDR2 are LNHNV and YYDKDF (reference sequence). The V end was cut by 1 base, the J end by 9 bases, with 13 bases between. CDR3 length: 15 amino acids. For the CDR3, the DNA is TGTGCCACCAGCAGAGTACGGGGGAATAGTTCACCCCTCCACTTT. It encodes CATSRVRGNSSPLHF.

V gene TRBV20-1 combines with J gene TRBJ2-7, with D perhaps matching TRBD1 or TRBD2 (6 bases each). Trimming left V 3 bases short and J 0 bases short, with 18 bases between. The germline V gene has CDR1 DFQATT and CDR2 SNEGSKA (reference sequence). The CDR3 sequence is 16 residues long. The CDR3 region has the DNA TGCAGTGCTAGGGGCATAGGGGGGCCAATCTCCTACGAGCAGTACTTC. This codes for CSARGIGGPISYEQYF.

This clonotype was seen many times. The chain employs TRBV29-1 and TRBJ2-3, with D tentatively TRBD2 (7 bases). The V gene lost 4 bases and the J gene lost 5 bases, with 16 bases spanning the gap. Germline CDR1 SQVTM, CDR2 ANQGSEA. CDR3 length: 14 residues. The CDR3 protein is CSVGGGRGRDTQYF. For the CDR3, the DNA is TGCAGCGTTGGGGGGGGCAGGGGCAGAGATACGCAGTATTTT.

The chain carries TRBV6-4 and TRBJ2-3; D might be TRBD1 (6 bases). The CDR3 spans 15 residues. CDR1 MRHNA and CDR2 SNTAGT come from the germline V gene. V was clipped by 2 bases and J by 0 bases, with 9 bases between them. The CDR3 spells CASSDVGASTDTQYF. DNA of the CDR3: TGTGCCAGCAGTGACGTGGGGGCTAGCACAGATACGCAGTATTTT.

This clonotype was recorded a few times. The chain joins TRBV7-2 to TRBJ2-7; D gene unclear. Germline V gene data show CDR1 as SGHTA and CDR2 as FQGNSA. CDR3 length: 14 amino acids. V lost 8 bases and J 4 bases, leaving 18 bases between the germline ends. In DNA form, the CDR3 reads TGTGCCAGCGGTGGAGATCAGGACCCATACGAGCAGTACTTC. It is translated as CASGGDQDPYEQYF.

This clonotype was observed a handful of times. The chain carries TRBV20-1 and TRBJ2-1; 11 nucleotides align to TRBD2. This CDR3 contains 14 residues. Germline V lookup: CDR1 DFQATT, CDR2 SNEGSKA (reference sequence). J gave up 8 bases and V 5 bases, and 8 bases lay outside the gene matches. This CDR3 reads CSAVSGGALDEQFF. CDR3 in DNA: TGCAGTGCTGTTAGCGGGGGGGCGTTGGATGAGCAGTTCTTC.

The CDR3 region is CSVVGLAATGGRNEQFF. DNA of the CDR3: TGCAGTGTTGTGGGACTAGCGGCCACTGGGGGCCGCAATGAGCAGTTCTTC. The chain links TRBV20-1 to TRBJ2-1, with 11 bases that match TRBD2. Germline V lookup: CDR1 DFQATT, CDR2 SNEGSKA (reference sequence). Trimming cost V 7 bases and J 6 bases; bases outside gene matches: 17. This CDR3 contains 17 residues.

V and J are TRBV12-3 or TRBV12-4 and TRBJ2-6; no firm D call. The CDR3 contains 15 residues. Trimming took off 2 bases at V and 0 bases at J, with 5 bases between the two ends. CDR3 nucleotides: TGTGCCAGCAGTTTAACGAGCTCTGGGGCCAACGTCCTGACTTTC. Its translation: CASSLTSSGANVLTF.

This clonotype was seen a few times. This sequence joins TRBV9 and TRBJ2-3, with D tentatively TRBD1 (6 bases). Trimming shortened V by 2 bases and J by 2 bases, and 12 bases separated the two germline ends. Per the germline V gene, CDR1 is SGDLS and CDR2 is YYNGEE. This CDR3 region has 15 residues. This CDR3 is CASSVAGGLTDTQYF. DNA of the CDR3: TGTGCCAGCAGCGTGGCTGGGGGCCTCACAGATACGCAGTATTTT.

The chain employs TRBV5-6 and TRBJ2-3; no definite D call. V lost 4 bases to trimming and J lost 6 bases, with 9 bases between them. Germline assignment: CDR1 SGHDT and CDR2 YYEEEE. The CDR3 loop spans 12 amino acids. The CDR3 region is CASSRELDTQYF. In DNA form, the CDR3 reads TGTGCCAGCAGCCGAGAACTGGATACGCAGTATTTT.

V gene TRBV27 combines with J gene TRBJ1-4; 7 bases map to TRBD1. The CDR3 runs 14 residues. V gave up 4 bases and J gave up 10 bases; unmatched junction bases: 9. Per germline, CDR1 MNHEY and CDR2 SMNVEV (reference sequence). In nucleotides, the CDR3 is TGTGCCAGCAGTTCCAAGGGGGCTTTTGGAAAACTGTTTTTT. Its protein product is CASSSKGAFGKLFF.

This clonotype was recorded once. The rearrangement links TRBV5-6 to TRBJ1-2; the match to TRBD1 covers 7 bases. The V gene's germline CDR1 is SGHDT and CDR2 YYEEEE. The CDR3 runs 16 residues. V trimming: 1 base; J trimming: 0 bases; junction bases outside the gene matches: 6. The CDR3 coding sequence is TGTGCCAGCAGCTTGCTCGGACAGGAGCCTAACTATGGCTACACCTTC. Protein product: CASSLLGQEPNYGYTF.

The rearrangement uses TRBV5-1 and TRBJ2-7; D not resolved. V dropped 4 bases and J dropped 7 bases, with 15 bases sitting between them. This CDR3 contains 13 residues. CDR1 is SGHRS, CDR2 YFSETQ, per germline. The CDR3, as DNA: TGCGCCAGCAGCACCCTCCCGCTCGCAGAGCAGTACTTC. Amino acid sequence: CASSTLPLAEQYF.

The V call is TRBV25-1, the J call TRBJ2-3, with a weak D call TRBD1 (5 bases). V lost 1 base and J lost 0, with 8 bases in between. In germline, CDR1 is MGHDK, CDR2 SYGVNS. The CDR3 spans 15 residues. The CDR3 nucleotides are TGTGCCAGCAGTGAATCAGGGCCTAGCACAGATACGCAGTATTTT. It yields the protein CASSESGPSTDTQYF. The full variable domain, with the rest looked up from reference TRBV25-1 and TRBJ2-3, is EADIYQTPRYLVIGTGKKITLECSQTMGHDKMYWYQQDPGMELHLIHYSYGVNSTEKGDLSSESTVSRIRTEHFPLTLESARPSHTSQYLCASSESGPSTDTQYFGPGTRLTVL.